A single sample gave rise to the 2 T cell receptor beta chains below, sequenced in a study of blood T cells in healthy people across ages. A second PCR, run for about 7 to 11 cycles, used a sample-barcoded 5' primer plus a J-beta primer mix. TCRdb re-called the 5' RACE reads through MiXCR, storing one row per CDR3 protein. The table records over 600,000 distinct CDR3 sequences, approximately 60% of them present only once. The sequenced sample was blood. The receptors were gathered from a middle-aged man in good health.

This chain connects TRBV11-2 to TRBJ2-1, with 13 bases aligning to TRBD2. Trimming cost V 4 bases and J 4 bases; bases outside gene matches: 22. CDR1 and CDR2 from the germline V gene are SGHAT and FQNNGV. This CDR3 comprises 22 residues. The CDR3 DNA follows: TGTGCCAGCAGCTCATCCCCCGGAGGACTAGCGGGAGCCCAGCTTAGATACAATGAGCAGTTCTTC. It encodes CASSSSPGGLAGAQLRYNEQFF.

The chain joins TRBV12-3 or TRBV12-4 to TRBJ2-7; perhaps TRBD1 as D (6 bases). The CDR3 has 15 residues. V lost 4 bases to trimming and J lost 2 bases, with 15 bases between them. The CDR3 spells CASSSVSGGTYEQYF. DNA of the CDR3: TGTGCCAGCAGTTCGGTCTCTGGGGGCACCTACGAGCAGTACTTC.